The 5 T cell receptor beta chains in this list originate from one sample, sequenced in a study of beta chain features in type 1 diabetes. Expressed TCRB transcripts were sequenced, since all the RNA that had been isolated was reverse transcribed. Profiling relied on immunoSEQ multiplex PCR, and the TCRdb table lists in-frame clones only, not all of them. The sample lists under 950,000 clones, roughly 15% seen once, with 0.02% to 0.03% in the top ten. The sample consisted of naive CD4+ T cells from blood. Receptors were obtained from a woman aged 18 to 35 in good health.

This clone has a handful of counts. As DNA, the CDR3 is TGTGCCAGCAGTTTGGATGGCACCTATGGCTACACCTTC. This sequence encodes CASSLDGTYGYTF. The rearrangement uses TRBV27 and TRBJ1-2; D is uncertain. The CDR3 contains 13 residues. The V end lost 3 bases, the J end lost 4 bases, and 9 bases lay between the germline ends. CDR1 and CDR2 from the germline V gene are MNHEY and SMNVEV (reference sequence).

This CDR3 reads CASSAGLAGGMGYEQYF. CDR3 in DNA: TGCGCCAGCAGCGCCGGACTAGCGGGAGGGATGGGCTACGAGCAGTACTTC. The V gene is TRBV5-1, the J gene TRBJ2-7; TRBD2 matches at 15 bases. The CDR3 spans 17 residues. Germline lookup yields CDR1 SGHRS and CDR2 YFSETQ. V trimming: 4 bases; J trimming: 3 bases; junction bases outside the gene matches: 8.

This clone was found a few times. The gene calls are TRBV7-8 and TRBJ2-6, with D uncertain. The CDR3 sequence is 15 residues long. Trimming left V 1 base short and J 0 bases short, with 4 bases between. Germline CDR1 and CDR2: SGHVS and FQNEAQ. CDR3 sequence: CASSLGTSGANVLTF. CDR3 bases: TGTGCCAGCAGCTTAGGGACCTCTGGGGCCAACGTCCTGACTTTC.

The chain recombines TRBV6-6 with TRBJ2-1; 7 bases are a match to TRBD2. CDR1 is MNHNY and CDR2 is SVGAGI in the germline V gene (reference sequence). V lost 6 bases and J lost 0; bases outside the gene matches: 5. This CDR3 is 15 amino acids long. CDR3 DNA: TGTGCCAGCAGCTTCACTAGCGCCTCCTACAATGAGCAGTTCTTC. Its translation: CASSFTSASYNEQFF.

This clone has a handful of counts. The rearrangement uses TRBV7-3 and TRBJ2-3; perhaps D is TRBD1 or TRBD2 (6 bases each). V lost 5 bases and J lost 0, with 9 bases in between. From germline, CDR1 is SGHTA and CDR2 FQGTGA. The CDR3 spans 14 residues. The CDR3 sequence: CASSVGGSTDTQYF. DNA of the CDR3: TGTGCCAGCAGCGTAGGGGGGAGCACAGATACGCAGTATTTT.